What follows describes a single TCR beta chain. Its antigen is as yet unknown. This sample was included in a study of T cell responses to AZD1222 COVID-19 vaccine. Whole-study findings and limits: The donor cohort was predominantly white British with a female majority, and clonal diversity may have been underestimated.

Clones were sequenced by immunoSEQ multiplex PCR, and TCRdb holds only the in-frame ones, with some missing. The repertoire holds about 130,000 clones, around 87% seen once, with 1.4% to 1.5% in the top ten. The receptor was derived from an adult in good health. Sample: peripheral blood, taken on day 0 of AZD1222 vaccination.

In DNA form, the CDR3 reads TGTGCCAGCAGGGGGGAATTATCAGCGAATGAAAAACTGTTTTTT. Its protein is CASRGELSANEKLFF. The rearrangement uses TRBV2 and TRBJ1-4; the D gene is possibly TRBD1 (5 bases). V lost 6 bases to trimming and J lost 5 bases, with 16 bases between them. Germline V gene lookup returns CDR1 SNHLY and CDR2 FYNNEI. The length of the CDR3 is 15 residues.